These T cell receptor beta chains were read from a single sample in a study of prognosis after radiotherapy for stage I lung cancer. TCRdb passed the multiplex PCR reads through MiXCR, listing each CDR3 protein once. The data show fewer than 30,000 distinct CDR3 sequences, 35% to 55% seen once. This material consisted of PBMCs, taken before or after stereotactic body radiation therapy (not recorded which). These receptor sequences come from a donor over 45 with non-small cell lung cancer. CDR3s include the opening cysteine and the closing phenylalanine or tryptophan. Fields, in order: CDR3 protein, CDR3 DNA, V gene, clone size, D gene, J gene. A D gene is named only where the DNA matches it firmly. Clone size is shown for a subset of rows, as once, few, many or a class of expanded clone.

cdr3_aa: CASSFRDTSYEQYF; cdr3_nt: TGTGCCAGCAGTTTTAGAGACACCTCCTACGAGCAGTACTTC; v_call: TRBV27; clone_size: NA; d_call: NA; j_call: TRBJ2-7
cdr3_aa: CASSFGGGHNEQFF; cdr3_nt: TGTGCCAGCAGTTTCGGTGGAGGGCACAATGAGCAGTTCTTC; v_call: TRBV12-3/TRBV12-4; clone_size: medium-sized; d_call: NA; j_call: TRBJ2-1
cdr3_aa: CASIPENTGELLF; cdr3_nt: TGTGCCAGCATACCAGAGAACACCGGGGAGCTGCTTTTT; v_call: TRBV6-1; clone_size: NA; d_call: NA; j_call: TRBJ2-2
cdr3_aa: CSAEGQGMGGYTF; cdr3_nt: TGCAGTGCAGAGGGACAGGGGATGGGTGGCTACACCTTC; v_call: TRBV20-1; clone_size: many; d_call: TRBD1; j_call: TRBJ1-2
cdr3_aa: CASKSGNSPLHF; cdr3_nt: TGTGCCAGCAAGTCAGGGAATTCACCCCTCCACTTT; v_call: TRBV28; clone_size: medium-sized; d_call: NA; j_call: TRBJ1-6
cdr3_aa: CASSTGLNQPQHF; cdr3_nt: TGCGCCAGCTCGACAGGACTGAATCAGCCCCAGCATTTT; v_call: TRBV10-2; clone_size: many; d_call: NA; j_call: TRBJ1-5
cdr3_aa: CSARVFGGDTEAFF; cdr3_nt: TGCAGTGCTAGAGTTTTCGGGGGGGACACTGAAGCTTTCTTT; v_call: TRBV20-1; clone_size: NA; d_call: NA; j_call: TRBJ1-1
cdr3_aa: CASTGQGTDTQYF; cdr3_nt: TGTGCCAGTACGGGACAGGGCACAGATACGCAGTATTTT; v_call: TRBV19; clone_size: NA; d_call: TRBD1; j_call: TRBJ2-3
cdr3_aa: CASSEARANSPLHF; cdr3_nt: TGTGCCAGCAGTGAGGCCAGGGCTAATTCACCCCTCCACTTT; v_call: TRBV2; clone_size: medium-sized; d_call: NA; j_call: TRBJ1-6
cdr3_aa: CASSLDGGNTGELFF; cdr3_nt: TGCGCCAGCAGCTTGGACGGGGGAAACACCGGGGAGCTGTTTTTT; v_call: TRBV5-1; clone_size: NA; d_call: NA; j_call: TRBJ2-2
cdr3_aa: CASSLGAVTDTQYF; cdr3_nt: TGTGCCAGCAGCTTAGGTGCAGTCACAGATACGCAGTATTTT; v_call: TRBV7-6; clone_size: many; d_call: NA; j_call: TRBJ2-3
cdr3_aa: CASSFTLTGYNTGELFF; cdr3_nt: TGTGCCAGCAGCTTTACCCTTACGGGGTATAACACCGGGGAGCTGTTTTTT; v_call: TRBV11-2; clone_size: NA; d_call: NA; j_call: TRBJ2-2
cdr3_aa: CATSSGTGTSEQYF; cdr3_nt: TGTGCCACCAGCTCCGGGACTGGGACTTCCGAGCAGTACTTC; v_call: TRBV24-1; clone_size: medium-sized; d_call: NA; j_call: TRBJ2-7
cdr3_aa: CASRYDRVGYQETQYF; cdr3_nt: TGTGCCAGCAGATACGACAGGGTGGGGTACCAAGAGACCCAGTACTTC; v_call: TRBV5-5; clone_size: NA; d_call: TRBD1; j_call: TRBJ2-5
cdr3_aa: CSVRGTGTYGYTF; cdr3_nt: TGCAGCGTAAGGGGGACAGGGACCTATGGCTACACCTTC; v_call: TRBV29-1; clone_size: few; d_call: TRBD1; j_call: TRBJ1-2
cdr3_aa: CASGGGSLIEQYF; cdr3_nt: TGTGCCAGCGGTGGGGGCTCGTTAATCGAGCAGTACTTC; v_call: TRBV6-2/TRBV6-3; clone_size: NA; d_call: NA; j_call: TRBJ2-7
cdr3_aa: CASSVTSGKIVYEQYF; cdr3_nt: TGTGCCAGCAGCGTGACTAGCGGGAAAATTGTCTACGAGCAGTACTTC; v_call: TRBV6-2/TRBV6-3; clone_size: NA; d_call: TRBD2; j_call: TRBJ2-7
cdr3_aa: CASSQGGEIYNEQFF; cdr3_nt: TGTGCCAGCAGCCAAGGGGGTGAGATATACAATGAGCAGTTCTTC; v_call: TRBV4-2; clone_size: NA; d_call: NA; j_call: TRBJ2-1
cdr3_aa: CSARILGPSEAFF; cdr3_nt: TGCAGTGCTAGGATACTCGGGCCCAGCGAAGCTTTCTTT; v_call: TRBV20-1; clone_size: many; d_call: NA; j_call: TRBJ1-1
cdr3_aa: CASQRDNWYEQYF; cdr3_nt: TGTGCCAGCCAGCGGGATAATTGGTACGAGCAGTACTTC; v_call: TRBV6-1; clone_size: NA; d_call: TRBD2; j_call: TRBJ2-7
cdr3_aa: CASSQSGTRETQYF; cdr3_nt: TGCGCCAGCAGCCAATCCGGGACTAGGGAGACCCAGTACTTC; v_call: TRBV4-1; clone_size: NA; d_call: TRBD2; j_call: TRBJ2-5
cdr3_aa: CSSSYPGGNHPQHF; cdr3_nt: TGTTCCAGCAGTTACCCGGGGGGCAATCATCCCCAGCATTTT; v_call: TRBV6-9; clone_size: NA; d_call: NA; j_call: TRBJ1-5
cdr3_aa: CASSHPSWGVYGTDTDTQYF; cdr3_nt: TGTGCCAGCAGCCACCCGTCGTGGGGGGTATACGGGACTGACACAGATACGCAGTATTTT; v_call: TRBV28; clone_size: NA; d_call: NA; j_call: TRBJ2-3
cdr3_aa: CASSYGGTHTYEQYF; cdr3_nt: TGTGCCAGCAGTTACGGCGGGACGCACACCTACGAGCAGTACTTC; v_call: TRBV6-5; clone_size: NA; d_call: NA; j_call: TRBJ2-7
cdr3_aa: CASSPTGQNYGYTF; cdr3_nt: TGTGCCAGCAGCCCAACTGGACAAAACTATGGCTACACCTTC; v_call: TRBV7-8; clone_size: NA; d_call: NA; j_call: TRBJ1-2
cdr3_aa: CASSPRTGTGVGATNEKLFF; cdr3_nt: TGTGCCAGCAGTCCCCGAACCGGGACAGGGGTAGGGGCAACTAATGAAAAACTGTTTTTT; v_call: TRBV28; clone_size: many; d_call: TRBD1; j_call: TRBJ1-4
cdr3_aa: CASTPETLSYNEQFF; cdr3_nt: TGTGCCAGCACGCCCGAGACGCTTTCCTACAATGAGCAGTTCTTC; v_call: TRBV28; clone_size: NA; d_call: NA; j_call: TRBJ2-1
cdr3_aa: CASSLGTGATGELFF; cdr3_nt: TGCGCCAGCAGTTTAGGGACAGGAGCCACCGGGGAGCTGTTTTTT; v_call: TRBV5-1; clone_size: medium-sized; d_call: TRBD1; j_call: TRBJ2-2
cdr3_aa: CASSQVISTGGGYTF; cdr3_nt: TGTGCCAGCAGCCAAGTTATTTCAACCGGAGGTGGCTACACCTTC; v_call: TRBV4-2; clone_size: many; d_call: NA; j_call: TRBJ1-2
cdr3_aa: CAISDPPYEQYF; cdr3_nt: TGTGCCATCAGTGATCCCCCCTACGAGCAGTACTTC; v_call: TRBV10-3; clone_size: many; d_call: NA; j_call: TRBJ2-7
cdr3_aa: CASSMGQGARGYTF; cdr3_nt: TGTGCCAGCAGCATGGGACAGGGGGCGCGAGGCTACACCTTC; v_call: TRBV5-4; clone_size: many; d_call: TRBD1; j_call: TRBJ1-2
cdr3_aa: CASTGRGGITGELFF; cdr3_nt: TGTGCCAGCACCGGCAGGGGGGGTATCACCGGGGAGCTGTTTTTT; v_call: TRBV2; clone_size: many; d_call: NA; j_call: TRBJ2-2
cdr3_aa: CASSGGVTGNTIYF; cdr3_nt: TGTGCCAGCAGTGGAGGGGTGACTGGAAACACCATATATTTT; v_call: TRBV27; clone_size: medium-sized; d_call: NA; j_call: TRBJ1-3
cdr3_aa: CSASEDGLAGPEYF; cdr3_nt: TGCAGTGCTAGCGAGGACGGATTAGCGGGCCCGGAGTACTTC; v_call: TRBV20-1; clone_size: NA; d_call: TRBD2; j_call: TRBJ2-7
cdr3_aa: CASSLDLGLPQGGGYTF; cdr3_nt: TGTGCCAGCAGCTTGGACCTCGGGCTGCCCCAGGGCGGTGGCTACACCTTC; v_call: TRBV5-6; clone_size: many; d_call: NA; j_call: TRBJ1-2
cdr3_aa: CSARGIGAAGEIPQETKYF; cdr3_nt: TGCAGTGCTAGAGGTATAGGGGCTGCGGGGGAGATACCCCAAGAGACCAAGTACTTC; v_call: TRBV20-1; clone_size: NA; d_call: TRBD2; j_call: TRBJ2-5
cdr3_aa: CASLSAAFTGNTIYF; cdr3_nt: TGTGCCAGTCTTTCAGCAGCCTTTACTGGAAACACCATATATTTT; v_call: TRBV19; clone_size: many; d_call: NA; j_call: TRBJ1-3
cdr3_aa: CASSSEGGGISPLHF; cdr3_nt: TGTGCCAGCAGCTCGGAGGGGGGGGGTATATCACCCCTCCACTTT; v_call: TRBV7-8; clone_size: many; d_call: NA; j_call: TRBJ1-6
cdr3_aa: CASSTPTGVGNQPQHF; cdr3_nt: TGTGCCAGTAGTACCCCGACAGGGGTGGGCAATCAGCCCCAGCATTTT; v_call: TRBV19; clone_size: many; d_call: TRBD1; j_call: TRBJ1-5
cdr3_aa: CASSRILAGGGNEQFF; cdr3_nt: TGCGCCAGCAGCCGAATACTAGCGGGAGGAGGTAATGAGCAGTTCTTC; v_call: TRBV4-3; clone_size: many; d_call: TRBD2; j_call: TRBJ2-1
cdr3_aa: CASSFGYRARNIQYF; cdr3_nt: TGTGCCAGCAGTTTCGGCTATCGGGCCAGAAACATTCAGTACTTC; v_call: TRBV27; clone_size: NA; d_call: NA; j_call: TRBJ2-4
cdr3_aa: CASSFRTGEQYF; cdr3_nt: TGTGCCAGCAGTTTCCGGACGGGCGAGCAGTACTTC; v_call: TRBV6-2/TRBV6-3; clone_size: NA; d_call: NA; j_call: TRBJ2-7